This T cell receptor beta chain came from a study of Tregs in tolerant kidney transplant recipients. Findings and limits, study-wide: This study did not directly address biological reproducibility. The most relevant donor-specific Treg TCRbeta repertoire apparently came from expansion with activated donor B cells.

Clones were read by immunoSEQ multiplex PCR, and TCRdb kept only the in-frame ones, dropping some. The table has about 59,000 clones, about 83% seen once. Germline loops: CDR1 KGHSH, CDR2 LQKENI. The CDR3 runs 15 residues. V dropped 0 bases and J dropped 8 bases, with 13 bases sitting between them. To note about this clone: What it recognizes is unknown.

Sequenced: CD4+ T cells from blood. This receptor was obtained from a human donor in good health. The chain carries TRBV18 and TRBJ2-2; D possibly corresponds to TRBD1 (6 bases). The CDR3 DNA reads as TGTGCCAGCTCACCACCGGTACAGGGCGGAGGGGAGCTGTTTTTT. This codes for CASSPPVQGGGELFF. Together with reference TRBV18 and TRBJ2-2, the CDR3 gives the full variable domain: NAGVMQNPRHLVRRRGQEARLRCSPMKGHSHVYWYRQLPEEGLKFMVYLQKENIIDESGMPKERFSAEFPKEGPSILRIQQVVRGDSAAYFCASSPPVQGGGELFFGEGSRLTVL.